This is a list of T cell receptor beta chains from one sample in a study of CD8 T cells in Susac syndrome. A single record per CDR3 protein comes from TCRdb applying MiXCR to the immunoSEQ multiplex PCR reads. Among 150,000 to 200,000 distinct CDR3 sequences, 85% to 95% were seen once, and the ten largest hold approximately 0.11%. The source material was CD4+ T cells from PBMCs. All receptors derive from a human donor with Susac syndrome. The CDR3 runs from the conserved cysteine through the conserved F or W. The D gene is left open where the match is weak. Some rows mark clone size as missing; the rest say once, few, many or name a class of expanded clone.

>14|.|.|TRBJ1-1|TRBV2
CASSERQGSTEAFF
TGTGCCAGCAGTGAACGGCAGGGTAGCACTGAAGCTTTCTTT
>17|.|.|TRBJ2-7|TRBV2
CASSDTFVSRGDYEQYF
TGTGCCAGCAGTGACACTTTTGTCAGCCGGGGTGACTACGAGCAGTACTTC
>12|few|.|TRBJ2-7|TRBV6-1
CASSPSAGGQYF
TGTGCCAGCAGCCCCTCCGCCGGGGGGCAGTACTTC
>14|.|.|TRBJ2-5|TRBV18
CASSTDTSQETQYF
TGTGCCAGCTCAACAGACACGTCTCAAGAGACCCAGTACTTC
>14|.|.|TRBJ1-4|TRBV20-1
CSAFDTATNEKLFF
TGCAGTGCGTTCGACACTGCAACTAATGAAAAACTGTTTTTT
>18|.|.|TRBJ1-5|TRBV4-1
CASSQDGPGGGSNQPQHF
TGCGCCAGCAGCCAAGATGGCCCGGGGGGAGGTAGCAATCAGCCCCAGCATTTT
>16|.|.|TRBJ2-7|TRBV11-2
CASSPRLLESSYEQYF
TGTGCCAGCAGCCCCCGGTTACTGGAGAGCTCCTACGAGCAGTACTTC
>16|.|.|TRBJ2-3|TRBV7-2
CASSALGPMGTDTQYF
TGTGCCAGCAGCGCCCTAGGGCCAATGGGCACAGATACGCAGTATTTT
>12|.|.|TRBJ2-5|TRBV18
CASSPKAETQYF
TGTGCCAGCTCTCCCAAAGCGGAGACCCAGTACTTC
>15|.|.|TRBJ1-1|TRBV20-1
CSARDGRGGRTEAFF
TGCAGTGCTAGAGATGGTAGGGGGGGGCGGACTGAAGCTTTCTTT
>14|.|.|TRBJ1-1|TRBV27
CASSLLGVGTEAFF
TGTGCCAGCAGTTTACTAGGGGTCGGAACTGAAGCTTTCTTT
>15|once|TRBD1|TRBJ2-3|TRBV15
CATSRDGQGPDTQYF
TGTGCCACCAGCAGAGATGGACAGGGGCCAGATACGCAGTATTTT
>13|.|TRBD1|TRBJ2-7|TRBV7-2
CASSNRGLNEQYF
TGTGCCAGCAGCAACAGGGGGCTTAACGAGCAGTACTTC
>12|.|.|TRBJ1-1|TRBV6-6
CASSRLNTEAFF
TGTGCCAGCAGTCGGCTGAACACTGAAGCTTTCTTT